Included here is one T cell receptor (beta chain) sequence, with context. Making TCR beta cDNA involved around 500 ng total RNA and a constant-region primer. Amplification in three nested multiplex PCR rounds with slightly modified ARM-PCR gave rise to TCR beta libraries. For approximately 11 cycles apiece, the opening two PCR rounds ran with TRBV1-TRBV30 forward primers and a C-beta reverse primer. TCRdb called the multiplex PCR reads again in MiXCR, with one record for every CDR3 protein. The sample records around 330,000 distinct CDR3 sequences, 60% to 80% being singletons. This CDR3 contains 16 residues. Per germline, CDR1 SQVTM and CDR2 ANQGSEA. The data were obtained in a study of tumor-infiltrating lymphocytes in primary liver carcinoma. It was unsorted whole blood that yielded blood RNA, and germline DNA was also extracted.

Sequencing was carried out using peripheral blood. The J gene is TRBJ2-5, the V gene TRBV29-1, with 11 bases aligning to TRBD2. The receptor's source is a man between 35 and 55 years old with primary liver carcinoma and hepatitis B virus infection. The CDR3 DNA follows: TGCGTCCACCCTGGACTAGCGGGTGCTCGAAGGGAGATCCTGTACTTC. Its protein product is CVHPGLAGARREILYF.